This T cell receptor (beta chain) stems from a study of CD8+CD57+ T cells in acquired aplastic anemia. Study-level background: 3 to 3.5 ug was the average amount of DNA from sorted CD4+ and CD8+ cells.

V lost 5 bases to trimming and J lost 6 bases; unmatched junction nucleotides: 8. The CDR3 has 16 residues. Germline CDR1 reads SGHVS; CDR2 reads FQNEAQ. As regards this clonotype: The antigen remains unidentified.

Profiling of TCR beta VDJ combinations and CDR3 sequences used genomic DNA as template. TCRdb reprocessed the reads with MiXCR, giving one entry per CDR3 protein. The repertoire holds about 200,000 distinct CDR3 sequences, with more than 55% as singletons. Broader study findings: Between patients and controls, approximately 29 CD8+ CDR3 sequences were found in common. Statistical testing detected no significant gap in CD8+ Simpson's diversity between patients and controls.

An expansion of CD8+CD57+ cells by flow cytometry had been shown in patients chosen for sequencing. Every patient was diagnosed with severe acquired aplastic anemia. Sequencing was done on a sample of sorted CD4+, CD8+, or CD8+CD57+ T cells (not recorded which) from PBMCs. The chain carries TRBV7-8 and TRBJ1-6; 9 bases are shared with TRBD1. This receptor was taken from a human donor with aplastic anemia. This CDR3 is CASSPTQDRGNSPLHF. As DNA, the CDR3 is TGTGCCAGCAGCCCCACCCAGGACAGGGGTAATTCACCCCTCCACTTT.